Following are 13 T cell receptor beta chains from one sample sequenced in a study of shared clonotypes between healthy human individuals. Clones were read by immunoSEQ multiplex PCR, and TCRdb kept only the in-frame ones, dropping some. The table records over 2 million clones, around 95% of them present only once. Sequencing was performed on naive CD4+ T cells sorted from blood. This sample's subset: CD45RA+ positively selected. These TCRs come from a man younger than 30 in good health.

This chain links TRBV15 with TRBJ2-1; D gene unclear. V dropped 0 bases and J dropped 10 bases, with 10 bases sitting between them. CDR1 is LNHNV and CDR2 is YYDKDF in the germline V gene (reference sequence). This CDR3 is 13 amino acids long. As DNA, the CDR3 is TGTGCCACCAGCAGAGATAGGGCACGCGAGCAGTTCTTC. It yields the protein CATSRDRAREQFF.

The CDR3, as DNA: TGTGCCAGCAGCGTAAGGGACAGGGTCGGAGAGACCCAGTACTTC. Encoded protein: CASSVRDRVGETQYF. This chain links TRBV9 with TRBJ2-5; 9 positions agree with TRBD1. With 1 base clipped from V and 4 bases from J, the junction kept 5 bases outside the gene matches. Germline assignment: CDR1 SGDLS and CDR2 YYNGEE. This CDR3 has 15 amino acids.

In regard to this clone: At the DNA level, this CDR3 is encoded by other sequences in the same sample as well. The genes are TRBV5-1 and TRBJ1-6, with 8 bases matching TRBD1. The CDR3 contains 14 residues. Germline lookup yields CDR1 SGHRS and CDR2 YFSETQ. The J segment lost 10 bases and the V segment lost 4 bases, leaving 7 bases of the junction unmatched. The CDR3 here is CASSPDRGGSPLHF. The DNA for the CDR3 is TGCGCCAGCAGCCCCGACAGGGGAGGATCACCCCTCCACTTT.

As to this clone: Additional DNA sequences in this sample encode the identical CDR3. The rearrangement uses TRBV5-1 and TRBJ2-7; the match to TRBD1 covers 7 bases. The V and J ends lost 1 base and 0 bases, in that order; junction bases with no gene match: 1. CDR1 and CDR2 from the germline V gene are SGHRS and YFSETQ. The CDR3 runs 14 residues. CDR3 nucleotides: TGCGCCAGCAGCTTGTGGGACAGCTCCTACGAGCAGTACTTC. Protein product: CASSLWDSSYEQYF.

The rearrangement joins TRBV5-1 to TRBJ2-7, with TRBD2 as a possible D gene (6 bases). Germline CDR1 SGHRS, CDR2 YFSETQ. The CDR3 is 14 amino acids. The V and J ends lost 5 bases and 2 bases respectively, with 14 bases between them. This CDR3 is CASSTTSTPYEQYF. CDR3 nucleotides: TGCGCCAGCAGTACCACTAGCACCCCCTACGAGCAGTACTTC.

CDR3 sequence: CASGFAGTQISGGETQYF. The CDR3 region has the DNA TGTGCTAGTGGTTTCGCCGGGACCCAGATTTCCGGTGGGGAGACCCAGTACTTC. The chain carries TRBV12-5 and TRBJ2-5; either TRBD1 or TRBD2 may supply D (5 bases each). The germline V gene encodes CDR1 LGHNT and CDR2 FRNRAP. V lost 3 bases to trimming and J lost 5 bases, with 25 bases between them. The CDR3 length is 18 residues. The full variable domain, its missing parts supplied by reference TRBV12-5 and TRBJ2-5, is DARVTQTPRHKVTEMGQEVTMRCQPILGHNTVFWYRQTMMQGLELLAYFRNRAPLDDSGMPKDRFSAEMPDATLATLKIQPSEPRDSAVYFCASGFAGTQISGGETQYFGPGTRLLVL.

The rearrangement joins TRBV6-1 to TRBJ1-3, with D possibly TRBD1 on 6 matching bases. CDR1 and CDR2 from the germline V gene are MNHNS and SASEGT. V lost 5 bases and J 10 bases, leaving 18 bases between the germline ends. This CDR3 comprises 14 residues. The CDR3 bases are TGTGCCAGCAGTTCCCACGGGGGCCTAACTACCATATATTTT. Amino acid sequence: CASSSHGGLTTIYF.

The V gene is TRBV7-9, the J gene TRBJ2-5; 11 nucleotides align to TRBD2. V lost 0 bases to trimming and J lost 5 bases; unmatched junction nucleotides: 5. Germline CDR1 and CDR2: SEHNR and FQNEAQ (reference sequence). This CDR3 comprises 16 residues. CDR3 sequence: CASSLAGLAGRETQYF. For the CDR3, the DNA is TGTGCCAGCAGCTTAGCTGGACTAGCGGGCCGGGAGACCCAGTACTTC.

This clone came up a few times. Distinct nucleotide sequences in the sample also encode this CDR3. The chain uses TRBV4-1 and TRBJ2-7; 8 nucleotides line up with TRBD1. CDR1 is MGHRA and CDR2 is YSYEKL in the germline V gene. The V segment lost 4 bases and the J segment 1 base; nucleotides outside the gene matches: 3. This CDR3 contains 14 residues. The CDR3 reads CASSLRTGSYEQYF. The CDR3 DNA is TGCGCCAGCAGCCTGAGGACAGGGTCCTACGAGCAGTACTTC.

This sequence joins TRBV7-2 and TRBJ2-4, with 8 bases lining up with TRBD2. CDR3 length: 13 residues. With 5 bases clipped from V and 7 bases from J, the junction kept 4 bases outside the gene matches. From germline, CDR1 is SGHTA and CDR2 FQGNSA. This CDR3 is CASSDGRGNIQYF. DNA for the CDR3: TGTGCCAGCAGCGACGGGAGGGGGAACATTCAGTACTTC.

This clone was seen only a few times. The chain is built from TRBV14 and TRBJ2-2, with a possible D match to TRBD1 (5 bases). The CDR3 is made up of 14 amino acids. The germline V and J ends were trimmed by 1 base and 6 bases, with 9 bases remaining between them. Per germline, CDR1 SGHDN and CDR2 FVKESK. The CDR3 loop is CASSQVMTAGELFF. In DNA, the CDR3 is TGTGCCAGCAGCCAAGTGATGACAGCCGGGGAGCTGTTTTTT. Full variable domain (missing parts from reference TRBV14 and TRBJ2-2): EAGVTQFPSHSVIEKGQTVTLRCDPISGHDNLYWYRRVMGKEIKFLLHFVKESKQDESGMPNNRFLAERTGGTYSTLKVQPAELEDSGVYFCASSQVMTAGELFFGEGSRLTVL.

Comment on this clone: The sample contains more than one DNA sequence encoding this CDR3. The chain's CDR3 is CASSFGQGNEKLFF. CDR3 nucleotide sequence: TGCGCCAGCAGCTTCGGACAGGGAAATGAAAAACTGTTTTTT. This chain connects TRBV5-1 to TRBJ1-4; 8 positions match TRBD1. Trimming removed 2 bases from V and 5 bases from J; junction bases left unmatched: 2. Germline CDR1 SGHRS, CDR2 YFSETQ. The CDR3 totals 14 residues. Based on the CDR3 plus reference TRBV5-1 and TRBJ1-4, the full variable domain is KAGVTQTPRYLIKTRGQQVTLSCSPISGHRSVSWYQQTPGQGLQFLFEYFSETQRNKGNFPGRFSGRQFSNSRSEMNVSTLELGDSALYLCASSFGQGNEKLFFGSGTQLSVL.

This chain connects TRBV27 to TRBJ2-7, with TRBD2 matching over 9 bases. The CDR3 sequence is 14 residues long. Germline V CDR1 and CDR2: MNHEY, SMNVEV (reference sequence). Trimming removed 8 bases from V and 3 bases from J; junction bases left unmatched: 8. The CDR3 region has the DNA TGTGCCAGCGCGGGGTATAGCGGGAGCTACGAGCAGTACTTC. Encoded protein: CASAGYSGSYEQYF.